One sample yielded the 7 T cell receptor beta chains listed below, sequenced in a study of blood T cell repertoires in COVID-19. Clones were sequenced by immunoSEQ multiplex PCR, and TCRdb holds only the in-frame ones, with some missing. This repertoire shows about 13,000 clones, 80% to 90% found once; its top ten account for just over 50%. Material: peripheral blood. The receptors originated from a man older than 75 with acute or convalescent COVID-19.

The rearrangement links TRBV6-5 to TRBJ1-1, with TRBD1 identical over 7 bases. J gave up 7 bases and V 6 bases, and 11 bases lay outside the gene matches. The V gene's germline CDR1 is MNHEY and CDR2 SVGAGI. This CDR3 spans 14 amino acids. This CDR3 is CASSLRWTGFEAFF. CDR3 bases: TGTGCCAGCAGCCTACGATGGACAGGTTTTGAAGCTTTCTTT.

The J gene is TRBJ2-7, the V gene TRBV10-3, with a possible D match to TRBD1 (5 bases). CDR1 and CDR2 from the germline V gene are ENHRY and SYGVKD. Between the trimmed V and J ends, which lost 3 bases and 0 bases, there was a span of 12 bases. The CDR3 extends over 15 amino acids. As DNA, the CDR3 is TGTGCCATCAGTGACCCGACAGTGAGCTCCTACGAGCAGTACTTC. Its translation is CAISDPTVSSYEQYF.

The chain joins TRBV18 to TRBJ2-3; 7 bases match TRBD2. This CDR3 contains 14 residues. Germline V gene data show CDR1 as KGHSH and CDR2 as LQKENI. Trimming at V came to 4 bases and at J to 0 bases, leaving 1 base not matched to a gene. The DNA for the CDR3 is TGTGCCAGCTCACTAGCGGGTAGCACAGATACGCAGTATTTT. Amino acids: CASSLAGSTDTQYF.

This rearrangement joins TRBV24-1 to TRBJ1-1; D gene uncertain. CDR3 size: 11 residues. CDR1 and CDR2 from the germline V gene are KGHDR and SFDVKD. V was trimmed by 5 bases and J by 8 bases, leaving 8 bases between them. DNA for the CDR3: TGTGCCACCAGTGGCCGAGGGGAAGCTTTCTTT. This codes for CATSGRGEAFF.

This chain connects TRBV2 to TRBJ2-7; TRBD2 agrees at 13 bases. With 5 bases clipped from V and 7 bases from J, the junction kept 5 bases outside the gene matches. This CDR3 region has 14 residues. Germline assignment: CDR1 SNHLY and CDR2 FYNNEI. The CDR3 loop is CASSKLAGGREQYF. The CDR3, as DNA: TGTGCCAGCAGTAAACTAGCGGGAGGGCGGGAGCAGTACTTC. Based on the CDR3 plus reference TRBV2 and TRBJ2-7, the full variable domain is EPEVTQTPSHQVTQMGQEVILRCVPISNHLYFYWYRQILGQKVEFLVSFYNNEISEKSEIFDDQFSVERPDGSNFTLKIRSTKLEDSAMYFCASSKLAGGREQYFGPGTRLTVT.

This clone has only a few counts. CDR3 sequence (DNA): TGTGCCAGCAGTCCTACACAGGGGACCTATTCACCCCTCCACTTT. Translation: CASSPTQGTYSPLHF. The genes are TRBV6-5 and TRBJ1-6; 7 bases are shared with TRBD1. Germline V CDR1 and CDR2: MNHEY, SVGAGI. The CDR3 totals 15 residues. J was trimmed by 8 bases and V by 5 bases; bases with no gene match: 9.

This chain joins TRBV5-1 and TRBJ2-7, with D possibly matching TRBD2 (5 bases). The CDR3 runs to 14 residues. Germline V lookup: CDR1 SGHRS, CDR2 YFSETQ. Trimming pared 0 bases from V and 0 bases from J, leaving 7 bases between. This chain's CDR3 is CASSLAGNSYEQYF. Here the CDR3 DNA reads TGCGCCAGCAGCTTGGCCGGGAACTCCTACGAGCAGTACTTC.